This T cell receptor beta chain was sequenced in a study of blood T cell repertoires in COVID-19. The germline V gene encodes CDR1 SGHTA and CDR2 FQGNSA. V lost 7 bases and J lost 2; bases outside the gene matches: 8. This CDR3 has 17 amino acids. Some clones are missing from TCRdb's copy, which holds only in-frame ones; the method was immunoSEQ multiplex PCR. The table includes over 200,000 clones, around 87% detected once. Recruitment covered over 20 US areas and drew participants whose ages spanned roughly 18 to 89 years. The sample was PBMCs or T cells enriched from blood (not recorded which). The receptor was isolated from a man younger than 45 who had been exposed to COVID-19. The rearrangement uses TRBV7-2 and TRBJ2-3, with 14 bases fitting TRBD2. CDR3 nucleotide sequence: TGTGCCAGCAATCGGGGACTAGCGGGGGCCCACACAGATACGCAGTATTTT. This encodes CASNRGLAGAHTDTQYF.